The entry below describes one TCR beta chain. Germline CDR1 SGHTS, CDR2 YDEGEE. The CDR3 length is 15 residues. V lost 1 base and J lost 3; bases outside the gene matches: 3. This entry is derived from a study of OX40 agonist ivuxolimab in advanced cancers. Sequencing was performed with immunoSEQ multiplex PCR; in TCRdb, only in-frame clones are kept and a portion is missing. The data show some 41,000 clones, with roughly 90% seen just once and roughly 0.58% held by the top ten. This clonotype originated in an adult with an advanced solid tumor such as melanoma, head and neck, liver or kidney cancer. The source material was CD4+ or CD8+ T cells sorted from blood, sampled in a trial of the OX40 agonist ivuxolimab. This sequence joins TRBV5-8 and TRBJ2-1, with 8 bases matching TRBD2. The CDR3 sequence is CASSLRGGNYNEQFF. The CDR3 DNA sequence: TGTGCCAGCAGCTTGCGGGGGGGCAACTACAATGAGCAGTTCTTC. Full variable domain (missing parts from reference TRBV5-8 and TRBJ2-1): EAGVTQSPTHLIKTRGQQATLRCSPISGHTSVYWYQQALGLGLQFLLWYDEGEERNRGNFPPRFSGRQFPNYSSELNVNALELEDSALYLCASSLRGGNYNEQFFGPGTRLTVL.